These 21 T cell receptor beta chains originate from one sample sequenced in a study of graft-versus-host responses after intestinal transplantation. Profiled with immunoSEQ multiplex PCR; TCRdb holds only in-frame clones, not every one. This sample has around 100,000 clones, with 90% to 95% found just once. The antigens these receptors bind are not known. This specimen was unstimulated CD4+ T cells sorted from spleen or lymph node cells, taken before transplant. Receptors were obtained from a human donor who was the organ donor for an intestinal transplant.

The chain carries TRBV6-4 and TRBJ2-1; D gene ambiguous. This CDR3 has 8 amino acids. CDR1 is MRHNA, CDR2 SNTAGT, per germline. Trimming removed 10 bases from V and 12 bases from J, with 7 bases in between. CDR3 coding DNA: TGTGCCAACCCTGGGCAGTTCTTC. Translating it yields CANPGQFF.

The genes are TRBV5-1 and TRBJ2-7; weak D call: TRBD1 (5 bases). The CDR3 consists of 14 residues. The germline gives CDR1 SGHRS, CDR2 YFSETQ. V was shortened by 3 bases and J by 4 bases, with 14 bases between the two germline ends. The CDR3 protein is CASSSGQGSYEQYF. The CDR3 nucleotides read TGCGCCAGCAGCTCAGGGCAGGGATCTTACGAGCAGTACTTC.

The rearrangement uses TRBV6-5 and TRBJ2-7; D possibly corresponds to TRBD2 (7 bases). In germline, CDR1 is MNHEY, CDR2 SVGAGI. The CDR3 is made up of 13 amino acids. Trimming stripped 5 bases from V and 5 bases from J, with 13 bases between. CDR3 nucleotide sequence: TGTGCCAGCAGTAGGGGGGGGGTCGACGAGCAGTACTTC. This codes for CASSRGGVDEQYF.

The genes are TRBV7-2 and TRBJ1-1, with 7 bases lining up with TRBD1. The V gene end was trimmed by 6 bases and the J gene end by 3 bases; junction bases not matched to a gene: 13. This CDR3 comprises 16 residues. From germline, CDR1 is SGHTA and CDR2 FQGNSA. The CDR3 loop reads CASRHRDSTLDTEAFF. The CDR3 DNA follows: TGTGCCAGCAGACACAGGGACAGTACGTTGGACACTGAAGCTTTCTTT.

The V call is TRBV5-4, the J call TRBJ2-1; TRBD1 aligns across 10 bases. CDR3 length: 17 residues. V shed 0 bases and J 0 bases; nucleotides not matched to a gene: 3. The germline V gene encodes CDR1 SGHNT and CDR2 YYREEE (reference sequence). The chain's CDR3 is CASSLGGQGSSYNEQFF. In nucleotides, the CDR3 is TGTGCCAGCAGCTTGGGGGGACAGGGGAGCTCCTACAATGAGCAGTTCTTC.

The gene calls are TRBV19 and TRBJ2-5; D may be TRBD1 (5 bases). This CDR3 has 16 amino acids. The V gene's germline CDR1 is LNHDA and CDR2 SQIVND (reference sequence). V lost 3 bases and J 2 bases, leaving 16 bases between the germline ends. CDR3 sequence reads: CASSIEAGRHQETQYF. The CDR3 region has the DNA TGTGCCAGTAGTATTGAGGCAGGGCGACATCAAGAGACCCAGTACTTC.

This chain links TRBV5-5 with TRBJ1-5; D is unresolved. The CDR3 is made up of 14 amino acids. Germline V gene lookup returns CDR1 SGHKS and CDR2 YYEKEE (reference sequence). V shed 0 bases and J shed 3 bases, with 7 bases lying between them. This CDR3 is CASSLGSVNQPQHF. CDR3 DNA: TGTGCCAGCAGCTTGGGCTCGGTCAATCAGCCCCAGCATTTT.

The J gene is TRBJ1-4, the V gene TRBV5-4; D may be TRBD1 (6 bases). V was shortened by 1 base and J by 8 bases, with 18 bases between the two germline ends. The CDR3 loop spans 16 amino acids. In germline, CDR1 is SGHNT, CDR2 YYREEE (reference sequence). CDR3 region: CASSLKVGGGEEKLFF. CDR3 nucleotide sequence: TGTGCCAGCAGCTTGAAGGTTGGGGGGGGCGAAGAAAAACTGTTTTTT.

The table lists this clone with a count of one. CDR3 region: CASSLQGQGSSTDTQYF. The CDR3 DNA reads TGTGCCAGCAGTTTACAAGGACAGGGCTCTAGCACAGATACGCAGTATTTT. This sequence joins TRBV28 and TRBJ2-3; 8 bases line up with TRBD1. This CDR3 is 17 amino acids long. Germline-derived CDR1 and CDR2 are MDHEN and SYDVKM. The trim removed 2 bases at V and 0 bases at J, leaving 7 bases unmatched.

The CDR3 DNA follows: TGTGCCAGTAGCCCGCGGGCTAGCGGGGCATGGGGTAATGAGCAGTTCTTC. It translates to CASSPRASGAWGNEQFF. The J gene is TRBJ2-1, the V gene TRBV19, with 9 nucleotides matching TRBD2. With V trimmed by 6 bases and J by 7 bases, 16 bases remained unmatched. CDR3 size: 17 residues. Germline CDR1 is LNHDA and CDR2 is SQIVND (reference sequence).

The rearrangement uses TRBV5-4 and TRBJ1-2; a possible D gene is TRBD1 (5 bases). The CDR3 runs to 16 residues. Between the trimmed V and J ends, which lost 0 bases and 4 bases, there was a span of 16 bases. Germline lookup yields CDR1 SGHNT and CDR2 YYREEE (reference sequence). The CDR3 loop reads CASSLAVKGRGYGYTF. Written as DNA, the CDR3 is TGTGCCAGCAGCTTGGCCGTTAAGGGGAGAGGCTATGGCTACACCTTC.

The rearrangement joins TRBV6-1 to TRBJ1-4; tentative D call: TRBD1 (5 bases). Germline V lookup: CDR1 MNHNS, CDR2 SASEGT. V was clipped by 4 bases and J by 4 bases, with 10 bases between them. The CDR3 has 14 amino acids. The DNA for the CDR3 is TGTGCCAGCAGTGCGGGACGGAGTAATGAAAAACTGTTTTTT. It is translated as CASSAGRSNEKLFF.

This chain uses TRBV4-2 with TRBJ1-2, with D perhaps TRBD1 (6 bases). This CDR3 has 15 residues. V gave up 0 bases and J gave up 6 bases, with 14 bases separating them. Looked up from germline, CDR1 is LGHNA and CDR2 is YNFKEQ. The CDR3 DNA reads as TGTGCCAGCAGCCAAGATTGGTGGGCAGGGGATGGCTACACCTTC. It yields the protein CASSQDWWAGDGYTF.

The chain carries TRBV6-5 and TRBJ2-1, with D perhaps assigned TRBD1 or TRBD2 (5 bases each). From germline, CDR1 is MNHEY and CDR2 SVGAGI. Trimming took 8 bases from V and 4 from J, leaving 15 bases between them. The CDR3 runs 14 residues. CDR3 in amino acids: CASQAVRGYNEQFF. CDR3 in DNA: TGTGCCAGCCAAGCGGTTAGGGGATACAATGAGCAGTTCTTC.

DNA for the CDR3: TGTGCCATCAGCTCCGGGACAGGAAACTCTGGAAACACCATATATTTT. Protein: CAISSGTGNSGNTIYF. V usage is TRBV10-3 and J usage is TRBJ1-3, with TRBD1 matching over 8 bases. Germline V gene data show CDR1 as ENHRY and CDR2 as SYGVKD. The CDR3 is 16 residues long. J gave up 0 bases and V 6 bases, and 7 bases lay outside the gene matches.

The chain uses TRBV5-6 and TRBJ2-1, with TRBD2 matching 14 bases. V lost 1 base to trimming and J lost 2 bases; unmatched junction nucleotides: 2. The CDR3 contains 17 residues. The V gene's germline CDR1 is SGHDT and CDR2 YYEEEE. The CDR3 loop reads CASSLMGLAGAYNEQFF. The CDR3 DNA reads TGTGCCAGCAGCTTGATGGGACTAGCGGGAGCCTACAATGAGCAGTTCTTC.

The CDR3 DNA sequence: TGCGCCAGCAGCGCCATACAGGGGGCTTTGGCTGAAGCTTTCTTT. Translated, it gives CASSAIQGALAEAFF. This chain uses TRBV4-1 with TRBJ1-1; 9 bases match TRBD1. The CDR3 runs to 15 residues. The germline V gene has CDR1 MGHRA and CDR2 YSYEKL. V lost 5 bases, J lost 6 bases, and 10 bases stayed unmatched.

This chain links TRBV30 with TRBJ2-7; 7 bases fit TRBD2. V lost 1 base, J lost 4 bases, and 4 bases stayed unmatched. CDR3 length: 13 residues. In germline, CDR1 is GTSNPN, CDR2 SVGIG (reference sequence). As DNA, the CDR3 is TGTGCCTGGAGTGCCTGGGGAGGGTACGAGCAGTACTTC. Translation gives CAWSAWGGYEQYF.

This chain links TRBV7-2 with TRBJ2-1; 7 nucleotides agree with TRBD2. Germline assignment: CDR1 SGHTA and CDR2 FQGNSA. The CDR3 is 15 amino acids. Trimming took 3 bases from V and 4 from J; bases not matched to a gene: 6. The CDR3 reads CASSLGTTTYNEQFF. CDR3 DNA: TGTGCCAGCAGCTTGGGGACTACCACGTACAATGAGCAGTTCTTC.

CDR3: CASSVLRGGANVLTF. CDR3 coding DNA: TGTGCCAGTAGTGTCTTGAGGGGTGGGGCCAACGTCCTGACTTTC. This sequence joins TRBV19 and TRBJ2-6, with D possibly being TRBD1 or TRBD2 (5 bases each). The CDR3 has 15 residues. Deletions cut 5 bases from V and 3 bases from J, with 11 bases between. Germline V gene sequence: CDR1 LNHDA, CDR2 SQIVND (reference sequence).

The chain has TRBV6-6 and TRBJ1-2, with TRBD1 matching 8 bases. Germline CDR1 MNHNY, CDR2 SVGAGI (reference sequence). CDR3 length: 15 residues. The V gene end was trimmed by 2 bases and the J gene end by 4 bases; junction bases not matched to a gene: 6. CDR3 nucleotide sequence: TGTGCCAGCAGTTACACATTACAGGGGGTCTATGGCTACACCTTC. Translation gives CASSYTLQGVYGYTF.